This TCR beta chain was identified during a study of T-cell memory formation after mild COVID-19. Looked up from germline, CDR1 is KGHDR and CDR2 is SFDVKD. The CDR3 is 12 residues long. Trimming took off 1 base at V and 5 bases at J, with 3 bases between the two ends. MiXCR was run by TCRdb on the 5' RACE reads, yielding one entry per CDR3 protein. The profile shows 170,000 or so distinct CDR3 sequences, around 21% of them singletons. The clonotype was recovered from an adult woman who had mild COVID-19 (a few samples of this study predate the infection). Cell type and time point are not known. Sequenced material: PBMCs or a T cell subset sorted from them (not recorded which). V and J are TRBV24-1 and TRBJ2-3; no reliable D call. The CDR3 DNA is TGTGCCACCAGTGATTTAGGAGATACGCAGTATTTT. Residues: CATSDLGDTQYF.